The source of this T cell receptor beta chain is a study of blood T cell repertoires in COVID-19. Study-level background: PBMCs, B-cell-depleted T cells, or T cells provided the cDNA or gDNA that made up the material.

Assay: immunoSEQ multiplex PCR; the TCRdb copy retains only in-frame clones and omits some. The sample gives some 250,000 clones, 70% to 90% of which show up once; around 2.8% is in the top ten. Trimming shortened V by 5 bases and J by 4 bases, and 11 bases separated the two germline ends. Germline V CDR1 and CDR2: SGHRS, YFSETQ. The CDR3 spans 13 residues. The V call is TRBV5-1, the J call TRBJ2-3; D is perhaps TRBD1 (6 bases). Sequences were obtained from peripheral blood. The sequence was obtained from a woman in her thirties who had recovered from COVID-19. Here the CDR3 reads CASSEQGADTQYF. As DNA, the CDR3 is TGCGCCAGCAGTGAACAGGGAGCAGATACGCAGTATTTT.